This T cell receptor beta chain was sequenced for a study of blood T cell repertoires in COVID-19. Study-level information: The origin of the acute and convalescent COVID-19 samples was the United States, Italy and Spain.

The V and J ends lost 8 bases and 0 bases respectively, with 13 bases between them. The CDR3 runs 15 residues. Germline loops: CDR1 ENHRY, CDR2 SYGVKD. Participants were aged about 18 to 89 years from about two dozen US areas. Self-reported history from a screening survey and questionnaire set each donor's cohort. The data were produced by immunoSEQ multiplex PCR, yet TCRdb's version contains in-frame clones alone and is incomplete. The repertoire consists of over 400,000 clones, with approximately 86% occurring once and the leading ten covering around 7.9%. This chain joins TRBV10-3 and TRBJ2-2; tentative D call: TRBD2 (5 bases). The receptor's source is a woman in her sixties who had recovered from COVID-19. Source material: PBMCs or T cells enriched from blood (not recorded which). The CDR3 region has the DNA TGTGCCATCGGACTCTCCCACGCGAACACCGGGGAGCTGTTTTTT. It specifies CAIGLSHANTGELFF.